This T cell receptor beta chain was identified in a study of T cell repertoires in cytomegalovirus infection. The wider study: CMV infection and matching HLA type were both indicated by public TCR beta signatures. Study conclusions and caveats: The study found HLA-C-restricted CMV-specific TCR beta clonotypes dominating the ex vivo response. The study identified carriers of CMV plus the relevant HLA from cumulative public TCR beta family frequency.

This clonotype was observed a few times. Its target is not known. MiXCR was run by TCRdb on the reads, yielding one entry per CDR3 protein. The table records hundreds of thousands of distinct CDR3 sequences, roughly a quarter of them present only once. Germline CDR1 and CDR2: MNHNY and SVGAGI (reference sequence). This CDR3 is built from 15 residues. The V and J ends lost 9 bases and 1 base, in that order; junction bases with no gene match: 7. Sequenced: CD8+ T cells from PBMCs. The origin of this receptor is a human donor in good health (CMV status not recorded). Some clones in this sample may be carry-over from other donors' samples. The V gene is TRBV6-6, the J gene TRBJ2-1, with 9 bases identical to TRBD2. The CDR3 nucleotides are TGTGCCAGTGTAATAGCGGGGGTATCCTACAATGAGCAGTTCTTC. Protein product: CASVIAGVSYNEQFF.